This TCR beta chain was found in a study of control samples from healthy donors and cancer patients. TCRdb's copy holds only in-frame clones and misses some; the assay was immunoSEQ multiplex PCR. The sample lists around 110,000 clones, about 88% occurring once. After removal of 5 bases from V and 5 bases from J, the junction contained 10 bases not matched to a gene. CDR3 size: 16 residues. Germline CDR1 reads LGHDT; CDR2 reads YNNKEL (reference sequence). The sequence was obtained from a woman aged 70-85 years in good health. The sequencing sample was made of blood. The V call is TRBV3-1 (or the pseudogene TRBV3-2), the J call TRBJ2-3, with 10 bases identical to TRBD2. In DNA, the CDR3 is TGTGCCAGCAGCTTGCTAGCGGGGGCGCCTGGAGATACGCAGTATTTT. Its translation: CASSLLAGAPGDTQYF.